The table lists the clone carrying this TCR beta chain with a few counts. CDR3 length equals 13 residues. Germline V lookup: CDR1 MNHNS, CDR2 SASEGT. V shed 3 bases and J 6 bases; nucleotides not matched to a gene: 5. The data derive from a study of cytomegalovirus exposure and HLA in healthy donors. The PCR employed 60 Vbeta primers together with 13 Jbeta primers. Data came from immunoSEQ multiplex PCR; TCRdb stores just in-frame clones and leaves some out. Here the sample spans 130,000 to 150,000 clones, 75% to 90% being singletons. Sequencing used PBMCs. The sequence came from a middle-aged man in good health and CMV-seronegative. The V gene is TRBV6-1, the J gene TRBJ2-7; 7 positions match TRBD1. CDR3 protein: CASSDRSGGEQYF. The CDR3 region has the DNA TGTGCCAGCAGTGACCGTTCAGGGGGCGAGCAGTACTTC.